The 25 T cell receptor beta chains below come from one sample, sequenced in a study of OX40 agonist ivuxolimab in advanced cancers. Produced via immunoSEQ multiplex PCR; TCRdb's table is partial and in-frame only. The table lists some 77,000 clones, more than 85% of them singletons. Specimen: CD4+ or CD8+ T cells sorted from blood, collected in a trial of the OX40 agonist ivuxolimab. Source of these receptors: an adult with an advanced solid tumor such as melanoma, head and neck, liver or kidney cancer.

The chain has TRBV5-3 and TRBJ2-7, with 14 bases fitting TRBD2. TRBV5-3 is identified as an open reading frame with a role that is uncertain. With V trimmed by 1 base and J by 6 bases, 3 bases remained unmatched. The CDR3 runs 15 residues. CDR3 DNA: TGTGCCAGAAGCTTGCGGACTAGCGGGAGGCCCGAGCAGTACTTC. It codes for CARSLRTSGRPEQYF.

The gene calls are TRBV28 and TRBJ1-2; the D is unclear. The germline gives CDR1 MDHEN, CDR2 SYDVKM. The CDR3 spans 13 residues. Trimming took 6 bases from V and 0 from J, leaving 8 bases between them. The CDR3 DNA reads TGTGCCAGCAGGGGGTCGGCTAACTATGGCTACACCTTC. Protein: CASRGSANYGYTF.

This rearrangement joins TRBV5-4 to TRBJ2-1; possibly TRBD2 for D (6 bases). This CDR3 has 14 amino acids. Trimming cost V 0 bases and J 6 bases, with 10 bases left between them. CDR1 and CDR2 (germline): SGHNT, YYREEE (reference sequence). CDR3 in DNA: TGTGCCAGCAGCTTGGCCGCGGGATCCAATGAGCAGTTCTTC. Encoded protein: CASSLAAGSNEQFF. The whole variable domain, remainder taken from reference TRBV5-4 and TRBJ2-1, is ETGVTQSPTHLIKTRGQQVTLRCSSQSGHNTVSWYQQALGQGPQFIFQYYREEENGRGNFPPRFSGLQFPNYSSELNVNALELDDSALYLCASSLAAGSNEQFFGPGTRLTVL.

The chain recombines TRBV10-3 with TRBJ2-5; D is perhaps TRBD2 (5 bases). This CDR3 contains 14 residues. Germline lookup yields CDR1 ENHRY and CDR2 SYGVKD. Deletions cut 2 bases from V and 9 bases from J, with 16 bases between. CDR3 amino acids: CAISEIASRVPQYF. As DNA, the CDR3 is TGTGCCATCAGTGAGATAGCGTCCCGAGTGCCCCAGTACTTC.

This clone is a singleton in its sample. The V call is TRBV9, the J call TRBJ2-6; 7 nucleotides align to TRBD2. In germline, CDR1 is SGDLS, CDR2 YYNGEE. The CDR3 is 17 amino acids. V lost 4 bases and J lost 0; bases outside the gene matches: 7. This CDR3 reads CASSSPGGHSGANVLTF. In nucleotides, the CDR3 is TGTGCCAGCAGCTCCCCGGGAGGCCACTCTGGGGCCAACGTCCTGACTTTC. The variable domain in full, completed from reference TRBV9 and TRBJ2-6, reads DSGVTQTPKHLITATGQRVTLRCSPRSGDLSVYWYQQSLDQGLQFLIQYYNGEERAKGNILERFSAQQFPDLHSELNLSSLELGDSALYFCASSSPGGHSGANVLTFGAGSRLTVL.

The V call is TRBV6-5, the J call TRBJ2-1; TRBD2 agrees at 12 bases. The CDR3 totals 15 residues. V trimming: 5 bases; J trimming: 8 bases; junction bases outside the gene matches: 7. The germline V gene has CDR1 MNHEY and CDR2 SVGAGI. CDR3 protein: CASSPTSGRSDEQFF. DNA for the CDR3: TGTGCCAGCAGTCCGACTAGCGGGAGATCGGATGAGCAGTTCTTC.

The chain is built from TRBV28 and TRBJ1-2; the match to TRBD1 covers 8 bases. The CDR3 consists of 17 residues. Trimming removed 2 bases from V and 1 base from J; junction bases left unmatched: 9. Germline values: CDR1 MDHEN, CDR2 SYDVKM. CDR3 DNA: TGTGCCAGCAGTTTACAAGGCACCAGGGGGCTTAACTATGGCTACACCTTC. Translating gives CASSLQGTRGLNYGYTF.

The rearrangement uses TRBV11-2 and TRBJ2-3, with D hard to call. CDR1 SGHAT and CDR2 FQNNGV come from the germline V gene. This CDR3 region has 14 residues. Trimming removed 1 base at V and 4 bases at J, with 9 bases between. The chain's CDR3 is CASSLGIWADTQYF. In DNA form, the CDR3 reads TGTGCCAGCAGCTTAGGTATTTGGGCAGATACGCAGTATTTT.

This chain links TRBV19 with TRBJ2-4, with 7 bases matching TRBD1. The CDR3 is made up of 14 amino acids. Germline-derived CDR1 and CDR2 are LNHDA and SQIVND (reference sequence). V shed 2 bases, J shed 6 bases, and the junction held 4 bases outside the gene matches. CDR3 residues: CASSIRDRTNIQYF. The CDR3 DNA reads as TGTGCCAGTAGTATAAGGGACAGAACAAACATTCAGTACTTC.

The chain is built from TRBV5-1 and TRBJ2-3; D might be TRBD2 (7 bases). Trimming removed 0 bases at V and 4 bases at J, with 18 bases between. The CDR3 length is 17 residues. Germline V gives CDR1 SGHRS, CDR2 YFSETQ. The CDR3 is CASSLGGGSPFADTQYF. CDR3 nucleotide sequence: TGCGCCAGCAGCTTGGGCGGGGGCAGCCCGTTCGCAGATACGCAGTATTTT.

The CDR3 loop reads CASSHGRDKFTRDEQFF. CDR3 bases: TGCGCCAGCAGCCACGGGCGGGATAAGTTTACCCGCGATGAGCAGTTCTTC. The rearrangement uses TRBV4-1 and TRBJ2-1, with D perhaps matching TRBD2 (6 bases). V was pared by 3 bases and J by 8 bases, with 23 bases between. The CDR3 runs to 17 residues. CDR1 MGHRA and CDR2 YSYEKL come from the germline V gene.

The rearrangement uses TRBV5-1 and TRBJ1-1, with a tentative D call TRBD1 (5 bases). V was clipped by 1 base and J by 1 base, with 8 bases between them. Germline V lookup: CDR1 SGHRS, CDR2 YFSETQ. The CDR3 is 14 residues long. The CDR3 coding sequence is TGCGCCAGCAGCTTGACAGGCCAGAACACTGAAGCTTTCTTT. This codes for CASSLTGQNTEAFF. Supplemented by reference TRBV5-1 and TRBJ1-1, the full variable domain reads KAGVTQTPRYLIKTRGQQVTLSCSPISGHRSVSWYQQTPGQGLQFLFEYFSETQRNKGNFPGRFSGRQFSNSRSEMNVSTLELGDSALYLCASSLTGQNTEAFFGQGTRLTVV.

The CDR3 nucleotides read TGTGCCAGCAGCTTAGCGTCCTATGGCTACACCTTC. It codes for CASSLASYGYTF. The chain employs TRBV7-2 and TRBJ1-2; no definite D call. The CDR3 is 12 residues long. Per the germline V gene, CDR1 is SGHTA and CDR2 is FQGNSA. V was shortened by 0 bases and J by 4 bases, with 3 bases between the two germline ends.

The gene calls are TRBV4-3 and TRBJ2-3; TRBD1 matches 9 bases. The trim removed 8 bases at V and 3 bases at J, leaving 3 bases unmatched. The CDR3 runs to 13 residues. Germline CDR1 LGHNA, CDR2 YSLEER. The CDR3 region is CASGGTGTDTQYF. The CDR3 DNA reads as TGCGCCAGCGGAGGGACAGGGACAGATACGCAGTATTTT.

CDR3: CASSFSPTSGSSGNNEQFF. The CDR3 DNA is TGCGCCAGCAGCTTTAGTCCAACTAGCGGGAGCAGTGGTAACAATGAGCAGTTCTTC. The chain is built from TRBV5-1 and TRBJ2-1; 11 bases fit TRBD2. Losses at the gene ends were 2 bases for V and 5 bases for J; bases not matched to a gene: 15. This CDR3 region has 19 residues. CDR1 is SGHRS, CDR2 YFSETQ, per germline.

This clone has more than one count but fewer than ten. The chain carries TRBV19 and TRBJ1-4, with D unclear. The germline CDR1 and CDR2 sequences are LNHDA and SQIVND (reference sequence). CDR3 size: 14 residues. Trimming cost V 3 bases and J 3 bases, with 8 bases left between them. CDR3 nucleotides: TGTGCCAGTAGTATGATGGACTCTAATGAAAAACTGTTTTTT. Translation gives CASSMMDSNEKLFF.

The gene calls are TRBV28 and TRBJ2-7; tentatively, D is TRBD1 (6 bases). CDR1 is MDHEN and CDR2 is SYDVKM in the germline V gene. The CDR3 is 14 residues long. V was shortened by 8 bases and J by 3 bases, with 17 bases between the two germline ends. DNA of the CDR3: TGTGCCAGCCATACTGCAGGGGCAGTCTACGAGCAGTACTTC. This translates into CASHTAGAVYEQYF.

This rearrangement joins TRBV16 to TRBJ1-4; the D gene is possibly TRBD1 (5 bases). V shed 0 bases and J shed 3 bases, with 11 bases lying between them. The CDR3 has 16 amino acids. The germline V gene encodes CDR1 KGHSY and CDR2 FQNENV. CDR3 sequence: CASSQSQGWANEKLFF. In DNA form, the CDR3 reads TGTGCCAGCAGCCAATCCCAGGGATGGGCTAATGAAAAACTGTTTTTT.

The CDR3 DNA is TGTGCCAGCAGTTCGGGACAGGGGAAAGATTATGGCTACACCTTC. Translating gives CASSSGQGKDYGYTF. This chain links TRBV6-6 with TRBJ1-2, with TRBD1 identical over 10 bases. The germline V gene has CDR1 MNHNY and CDR2 SVGAGI (reference sequence). Trimming removed 4 bases from V and 5 bases from J; junction bases left unmatched: 7. The CDR3 runs 15 residues.

This clone was seen a few times. This rearrangement joins TRBV28 to TRBJ1-5, with D possibly matching TRBD1 (6 bases). The CDR3 loop spans 12 amino acids. Germline V CDR1 and CDR2: MDHEN, SYDVKM. V was pared by 6 bases and J by 6 bases, with 9 bases between. The CDR3 region has the DNA TGTGCCAGCAGCCGGGACACTCAGCCCCAGCATTTT. Translation: CASSRDTQPQHF.

V is TRBV19 and J is TRBJ2-2; 9 nucleotides match TRBD1. The germline V gene encodes CDR1 LNHDA and CDR2 SQIVND (reference sequence). The CDR3 is 16 amino acids. V lost 5 bases to trimming and J lost 9 bases; unmatched junction nucleotides: 13. Here the CDR3 reads CASSPGNRGHFWELFF. CDR3 coding DNA: TGTGCCAGTAGTCCGGGAAACAGGGGGCATTTTTGGGAGCTGTTTTTT.

This rearrangement joins TRBV2 to TRBJ2-1; possible D gene TRBD2, 5 bases. The CDR3 runs to 16 residues. The germline V gene encodes CDR1 SNHLY and CDR2 FYNNEI. V gave up 0 bases and J gave up 6 bases, with 15 bases separating them. CDR3 in amino acids: CASSEAPGNMGNEQFF. The CDR3 nucleotides read TGTGCCAGCAGTGAAGCTCCGGGAAATATGGGCAATGAGCAGTTCTTC.

The gene calls are TRBV9 and TRBJ2-7; TRBD2 aligns across 9 bases. J lost 6 bases, V lost 3 bases, and 13 bases had no gene match. The CDR3 runs to 16 residues. In germline, CDR1 is SGDLS, CDR2 YYNGEE. For the CDR3, the DNA is TGTGCCAGCAGCGCCGGTCTTGGCGGGAGGGATGGCGAGCAGTACTTC. The encoded protein is CASSAGLGGRDGEQYF.

The chain employs TRBV7-2 and TRBJ2-7; D perhaps matches TRBD2 (5 bases). CDR3 size: 14 residues. In germline, CDR1 is SGHTA, CDR2 FQGNSA. The V end lost 3 bases, the J end lost 3 bases, and 12 bases lay between the germline ends. The CDR3 sequence is CASSFASGDYEQYF. The CDR3 bases are TGTGCCAGCAGCTTCGCCAGCGGCGACTACGAGCAGTACTTC.

The chain joins TRBV5-4 to TRBJ2-5; D gene uncertain. Germline V gene sequence: CDR1 SGHNT, CDR2 YYREEE (reference sequence). CDR3 length: 13 residues. Trimming stripped 4 bases from V and 2 bases from J, with 9 bases between. CDR3 sequence reads: CASSDGVQETQYF. The DNA of the CDR3 is TGTGCCAGCAGCGACGGAGTTCAAGAGACCCAGTACTTC.